The 25 T cell receptor beta chains below were found in one sample sequenced in a study of cytomegalovirus exposure and HLA in healthy donors. Measured with immunoSEQ multiplex PCR; TCRdb has only the in-frame clones, and not every one. The data contain 250,000 to 350,000 clones, 86% of them seen just once; the ten biggest clones take up roughly 0.8%. Specimen: PBMCs. Every receptor here comes from a woman aged 18-30 years in good health and CMV-seronegative.

V and J are TRBV4-2 and TRBJ2-5, with 10 bases fitting TRBD2. Germline trimming cut 1 base from V and 5 bases from J; bases unmatched to any gene: 7. The CDR3 has 16 residues. The germline CDR1 and CDR2 sequences are LGHNA and YNFKEQ. This chain's CDR3 is CASSQATSGKGETQYF. For the CDR3, the DNA is TGTGCCAGCAGCCAAGCAACTAGCGGGAAGGGGGAGACCCAGTACTTC.

This clone was observed a few times. The chain joins TRBV5-1 to TRBJ2-1, with 7 nucleotides matching TRBD2. Per the germline V gene, CDR1 is SGHRS and CDR2 is YFSETQ. This CDR3 has 15 amino acids. The trim removed 1 base at V and 7 bases at J, leaving 8 bases unmatched. CDR3 sequence: CASSLSGNVGNEQFF. In DNA, the CDR3 is TGCGCCAGCAGCTTGAGCGGGAACGTTGGAAATGAGCAGTTCTTC.

The rearrangement uses TRBV28 and TRBJ1-4; D may be TRBD1 (6 bases). The CDR3 length is 13 residues. Germline CDR1 and CDR2: MDHEN and SYDVKM. Between the trimmed V and J ends, which lost 8 bases and 8 bases, there was a span of 15 bases. This CDR3 is CASFGGAGEKLFF. The CDR3 region has the DNA TGTGCCAGCTTCGGGGGGGCTGGGGAAAAACTGTTTTTT.

The gene calls are TRBV5-1 and TRBJ2-1, with D unresolved. V was cut by 2 bases and J by 2 bases, with 8 bases left in between. Germline loops: CDR1 SGHRS, CDR2 YFSETQ. The CDR3 contains 14 residues. The CDR3, as DNA: TGCGCCAGCAGCTTCCCAAATCCCTACAATGAGCAGTTCTTC. This translates into CASSFPNPYNEQFF.

The J gene is TRBJ2-7, the V gene TRBV5-1, with a possible D match to TRBD1 (6 bases). Germline V gene lookup returns CDR1 SGHRS and CDR2 YFSETQ. This CDR3 is 14 amino acids long. The ends were cut back, 4 bases at V and 3 bases at J, with 14 bases in the middle. The CDR3 here is CASSTRDTRYEQYF. CDR3 DNA sequence: TGCGCCAGCAGCACCCGGGACACCCGCTACGAGCAGTACTTC.

The chain uses TRBV27 and TRBJ2-1; TRBD2 aligns across 7 bases. Trimming removed 2 bases from V and 4 bases from J; junction bases left unmatched: 2. The CDR3 sequence is 14 residues long. Germline V CDR1 and CDR2: MNHEY, SMNVEV (reference sequence). The CDR3: CASSLQRGYNEQFF. The CDR3 nucleotides read TGTGCCAGCAGTTTACAGCGGGGATACAATGAGCAGTTCTTC.

The sample holds one count of this clone. This sequence joins TRBV6-5 and TRBJ2-4, with 10 bases that match TRBD1. Germline V lookup: CDR1 MNHEY, CDR2 SVGAGI. The trim removed 0 bases at V and 6 bases at J, leaving 2 bases unmatched. The CDR3 is made up of 15 amino acids. Written as DNA, the CDR3 is TGTGCCAGCAGTTACTCGGGGGACAGGGGAAACATTCAGTACTTC. Protein sequence: CASSYSGDRGNIQYF.

The V and J genes are TRBV28 and TRBJ2-1; 9 bases map to TRBD1. Germline CDR1 reads MDHEN; CDR2 reads SYDVKM. J was trimmed by 4 bases and V by 5 bases; bases with no gene match: 6. The CDR3 runs 15 residues. DNA of the CDR3: TGTGCCAGCAGTCCGCCCGGACAGGGGTACAATGAGCAGTTCTTC. This codes for CASSPPGQGYNEQFF.

This chain joins TRBV5-1 and TRBJ2-1, with 8 bases that match TRBD2. This CDR3 has 15 residues. In germline, CDR1 is SGHRS, CDR2 YFSETQ. The V segment lost 4 bases and the J segment 7 bases; nucleotides outside the gene matches: 10. The CDR3 bases are TGCGCCAGCAGCGCCACTAGCGGCTGGCTGAATGAGCAGTTCTTC. This encodes CASSATSGWLNEQFF.

The rearrangement uses TRBV9 and TRBJ2-2; tentative D call: TRBD1 (6 bases). The ends were cut back, 0 bases at V and 2 bases at J, with 8 bases in the middle. The CDR3 contains 15 residues. Germline V gene sequence: CDR1 SGDLS, CDR2 YYNGEE. This CDR3 reads CASSVVQGNTGELFF. The CDR3, as DNA: TGTGCCAGCAGCGTAGTACAGGGAAACACCGGGGAGCTGTTTTTT.

This sequence joins TRBV23-1 and TRBJ2-1; D perhaps matches TRBD2 (6 bases). Being an ORF, TRBV23-1 has a function that is uncertain. The V end was cut by 2 bases, the J end by 0 bases, with 20 bases between. This CDR3 is built from 19 residues. CDR3 sequence (DNA): TGCGCCAGCAGTCAAATGATCGCGGGGACGCGAAGCTCCTACAATGAGCAGTTCTTC. Translation gives CASSQMIAGTRSSYNEQFF.

This clone occurred once. The chain employs TRBV6-5 and TRBJ2-2; D possibly corresponds to TRBD1 (6 bases). From germline, CDR1 is MNHEY and CDR2 SVGAGI. Trimming stripped 8 bases from V and 0 bases from J, with 10 bases between. The CDR3 length is 14 residues. The CDR3 nucleotides read TGTGCCAGCTGGGACACCCCGAACACCGGGGAGCTGTTTTTT. Amino acid sequence: CASWDTPNTGELFF.

This rearrangement joins TRBV7-2 to TRBJ2-1; possible D gene TRBD2, 6 bases. The V and J ends lost 2 bases and 8 bases respectively, with 10 bases between them. The CDR3 consists of 13 residues. Germline assignment: CDR1 SGHTA and CDR2 FQGNSA. The chain's CDR3 is CASSLRGIDEQFF. For the CDR3, the DNA is TGTGCCAGCAGCTTACGGGGGATAGATGAGCAGTTCTTC. Full variable domain (rest looked up from reference TRBV7-2 and TRBJ2-1): GAGVSQSPSNKVTEKGKDVELRCDPISGHTALYWYRQSLGQGLEFLIYFQGNSAPDKSGLPSDRFSAERTGGSVSTLTIQRTQQEDSAVYLCASSLRGIDEQFFGPGTRLTVL.

This clone turned up a few times. The chain uses TRBV29-1 and TRBJ2-7; perhaps TRBD2 as D (6 bases). The germline CDR1 and CDR2 sequences are SQVTM and ANQGSEA. Deletions cut 6 bases from V and 2 bases from J, with 20 bases between. There are 15 residues in the CDR3. CDR3 sequence (DNA): TGCAGCGTGGTCGGAGGGGTCGGGACCCCCTACGAGCAGTACTTC. Protein: CSVVGGVGTPYEQYF.

J is TRBJ2-7 and V is TRBV28, with D maybe TRBD1 (6 bases). V was pared by 2 bases and J by 8 bases, with 10 bases between. Germline assignment: CDR1 MDHEN and CDR2 SYDVKM. This CDR3 region has 12 residues. The CDR3 DNA is TGTGCCAGCAGTTTACGGGACACTCAGCAGTACTTC. Protein: CASSLRDTQQYF.

This clone was picked up one time. The gene calls are TRBV7-2 and TRBJ2-2; TRBD1 matches 9 bases. With 5 bases clipped from V and 7 bases from J, the junction kept 8 bases outside the gene matches. The germline V gene encodes CDR1 SGHTA and CDR2 FQGNSA. The CDR3 is 15 residues long. Here the CDR3 reads CASSLQGARSGELFF. The CDR3 DNA follows: TGTGCCAGCAGCCTACAGGGGGCGCGTAGCGGGGAGCTGTTTTTT.

This chain joins TRBV27 and TRBJ2-1; weak D call: TRBD1 (6 bases). From germline, CDR1 is MNHEY and CDR2 SMNVEV (reference sequence). The CDR3 loop spans 13 amino acids. V dropped 2 bases and J dropped 6 bases, with 8 bases sitting between them. CDR3 coding DNA: TGTGCCAGCAGTTTAGTACAGGGCAATGAGCAGTTCTTC. This codes for CASSLVQGNEQFF.

The chain carries TRBV7-9 and TRBJ1-5; D is unresolved. The CDR3 sequence is 15 residues long. Trimming took off 5 bases at V and 6 bases at J, with 17 bases between the two ends. In germline, CDR1 is SEHNR, CDR2 FQNEAQ (reference sequence). In DNA form, the CDR3 reads TGTGCCAGCAGCCCAGACGGAGGTTCAGTTCAGCCCCAGCATTTT. It specifies CASSPDGGSVQPQHF.

This clone has a single count. The rearrangement joins TRBV29-1 to TRBJ2-3; D is undetermined. CDR3 length: 15 amino acids. V lost 2 bases to trimming and J lost 0 bases, with 12 bases between them. Germline assignment: CDR1 SQVTM and CDR2 ANQGSEA. CDR3: CSVETWQVSTDTQYF. CDR3 nucleotide sequence: TGCAGCGTTGAAACCTGGCAGGTCAGCACAGATACGCAGTATTTT.

This chain uses TRBV6-4 with TRBJ2-1; D is possibly TRBD2 (6 bases). CDR3 size: 19 residues. Trimming removed 0 bases at V and 0 bases at J, with 18 bases between. Germline CDR1 and CDR2: MRHNA and SNTAGT. CDR3 sequence (DNA): TGTGCCAGCAGTGACTCCTTTTACAGCGGAGGGCCCTCCTACAATGAGCAGTTCTTC. Its protein product is CASSDSFYSGGPSYNEQFF.

This chain connects TRBV6-1 to TRBJ1-5; D may be TRBD1 (6 bases). The CDR3 runs 15 residues. V shed 6 bases and J shed 3 bases, with 15 bases lying between them. Germline CDR1 is MNHNS and CDR2 is SASEGT. CDR3 DNA sequence: TGTGCCAGCAGAGACGAACAGGGATCCAATCAGCCCCAGCATTTT. Translated: CASRDEQGSNQPQHF.

This clone was seen repeatedly, ten times or more. J is TRBJ2-1 and V is TRBV7-9, with 7 bases that match TRBD2. V trimming: 5 bases; J trimming: 4 bases; junction bases outside the gene matches: 17. From germline, CDR1 is SEHNR and CDR2 FQNEAQ (reference sequence). This CDR3 has 18 residues. The CDR3 sequence: CASSPSSLPSGGYNEQFF. CDR3 sequence (DNA): TGTGCCAGCAGCCCGAGCTCCCTACCTAGCGGAGGTTACAATGAGCAGTTCTTC.

The chain combines TRBV28 with TRBJ2-7; D might be TRBD1 (6 bases). The CDR3 consists of 14 residues. With 3 bases removed from V and 2 bases from J, the gap between germline ends came to 11 bases. Germline CDR1 is MDHEN and CDR2 is SYDVKM. The CDR3 nucleotides are TGTGCCAGCAGTTTTGGCCAGGGGCCCTACGAGCAGTACTTC. Its translation is CASSFGQGPYEQYF.

J is TRBJ1-2 and V is TRBV4-1; TRBD1 is a possible D gene (5 bases). CDR1 MGHRA and CDR2 YSYEKL come from the germline V gene. This CDR3 region has 17 residues. Trimming pared 5 bases from V and 0 bases from J, leaving 19 bases between. Here the CDR3 reads CASSVVDAWTTNYGYTF. As DNA, the CDR3 is TGCGCCAGCAGCGTGGTGGACGCATGGACAACTAACTATGGCTACACCTTC.

This chain links TRBV4-1 with TRBJ2-3; no reliable D call. V dropped 2 bases and J dropped 3 bases, with 6 bases sitting between them. The CDR3 is 13 amino acids. The germline V gene has CDR1 MGHRA and CDR2 YSYEKL. The CDR3: CASSQTSTDTQYF. The CDR3, as DNA: TGCGCCAGCAGCCAAACTTCAACAGATACGCAGTATTTT.